The 5 T cell receptor beta chains presented below share a single source sample, sequenced in a study of shared clonotypes between healthy human individuals (TCRdb year 2020). The protocol used for the library was the immunoSEQ multiplex PCR assay. TCRdb mirrors the immuneACCESS table, restricted to in-frame sequences. Some clones are absent from its copies; in checked studies, under half trace to an unresolved V gene, and the reason for the others is unknown. The sample table records under 1,100,000 clones; about 80% of these occur just once. The ten largest clones capture approximately 1.5% of the sample. Sequences were obtained from memory CD4+ T cells sorted from blood. This sample's cell subset or site label indicates: CD45RA-negative fraction. The receptors were sampled from a man aged 18 to 29 in good health.

The rearrangement uses TRBV19 and TRBJ2-2; tentatively, D is TRBD2 (5 bases). Between the trimmed V and J ends, which lost 3 bases and 4 bases, there was a span of 9 bases. Germline V gene data show CDR1 as LNHDA and CDR2 as SQIVND (reference sequence). The CDR3 covers 14 residues. Here the CDR3 reads CASSIPGVTGELFF. The CDR3 DNA sequence: TGTGCCAGTAGTATCCCCGGGGTCACCGGGGAGCTGTTTTTT.

The chain uses TRBV6-1 and TRBJ2-3; 13 nucleotides match TRBD2. Per germline, CDR1 MNHNS and CDR2 SASEGT. There are 16 residues in the CDR3. After removal of 0 bases from V and 6 bases from J, the junction contained 3 bases not matched to a gene. CDR3 nucleotides: TGTGCCAGCAGTGAAGCACTAGCGGGGGGGCCCGATACGCAGTATTTT. It is translated as CASSEALAGGPDTQYF.

This clone has just a few counts. This chain joins TRBV27 and TRBJ1-6, with D unresolved. Germline-derived CDR1 and CDR2 are MNHEY and SMNVEV (reference sequence). Trimming removed 6 bases at V and 11 bases at J, with 11 bases between. CDR3 length: 12 residues. The DNA for the CDR3 is TGTGCCAGCAGGTACGCCGGCGCACCCCTCCACTTT. Protein: CASRYAGAPLHF.

A few counts support this clone. V and J are TRBV5-5 and TRBJ1-5; no reliable D call. Looked up from germline, CDR1 is SGHKS and CDR2 is YYEKEE (reference sequence). CDR3 size: 13 residues. The V and J ends lost 0 bases and 7 bases respectively, with 8 bases between them. This CDR3 reads CASSLVPAQPQHF. The CDR3 nucleotides are TGTGCCAGCAGCTTGGTTCCGGCCCAGCCCCAGCATTTT.

This rearrangement joins TRBV7-8 to TRBJ1-6; 7 bases match TRBD1. The V and J ends lost 5 bases and 8 bases, in that order; junction bases with no gene match: 6. Germline values: CDR1 SGHVS, CDR2 FQNEAQ. CDR3 length equals 14 residues. This CDR3 is CASSQTGSDSPLHF. The CDR3 DNA reads TGTGCCAGCAGCCAGACAGGGTCGGATTCACCCCTCCACTTT.